These T cell receptor beta chains were read from a single sample in a study of radiation and T cells in renal cell carcinoma. Assay used: immunoSEQ multiplex PCR; TCRdb lists only in-frame clones, some missing. Among 120,000 or so clones listed, about 81% were seen once. The sequenced sample was blood, obtained from a patient whose treatment included radiotherapy and nephrectomy. These receptors were obtained from a woman aged 60 to 75 with renal cell carcinoma. CDR3s include the opening cysteine and the closing phenylalanine or tryptophan. The order of the fields is clone size, J gene, V gene, D gene, CDR3 DNA, CDR3 protein. The D gene is left open where the match is weak. Not all rows give a size; the values are once, few, many and, for expanded clones, a class.

. | TRBJ1-1 | TRBV7-2 | . | TGTGCCAGCAGCTTAGGACGGAACACTGAAGCTTTCTTT | CASSLGRNTEAFF
few | TRBJ2-7 | TRBV7-9 | . | TGTGCCAGCAGCTTAATACTAGAAGAGCAGTACTTC | CASSLILEEQYF
. | TRBJ2-1 | TRBV19 | TRBD1 | TGTGCCAGTAGTAACTCGGGACAGGGTGGCAATGAGCAGTTCTTC | CASSNSGQGGNEQFF
. | TRBJ1-1 | TRBV11-3 | TRBD1 | TGTGCCAGCAGCCCCGGACAGGGGATGAACACTGAAGCTTTCTTT | CASSPGQGMNTEAFF
. | TRBJ2-5 | TRBV28 | TRBD1 | TGTGCCAGCAGTACCCCGACAGGGGGCCAAGAGACCCAGTACTTC | CASSTPTGGQETQYF
. | TRBJ2-3 | TRBV7-3 | . | TGTGCCAGCAGCTTAACGGTGGGGCAGACCACAGATACGCAGTATTTT | CASSLTVGQTTDTQYF
many | TRBJ1-1 | TRBV30 | . | TGTGCCGGGGGACGGACAGACACTGAAGCTTTCTTT | CAGGRTDTEAFF
. | TRBJ1-5 | TRBV9 | . | TGTGCCAGCAGCGTAGGCTGGGGGCGGCAGCCCCAGCATTTT | CASSVGWGRQPQHF
once | TRBJ1-2 | TRBV27 | . | TGTGCCAGCAGTGTCACAGGGCTCGACTATGGCTACACCTTC | CASSVTGLDYGYTF
. | TRBJ2-5 | TRBV9 | . | TGTGCCAGCAGCGTAGCTAACGGACTTTTTCAAGAGACCCAGTACTTC | CASSVANGLFQETQYF
. | TRBJ2-6 | TRBV7-3 | . | TGTGCCAGCAGCGCCCAGGCAAAAAGCTCTGGGGCCAACGTCCTGACTTTC | CASSAQAKSSGANVLTF
. | TRBJ2-7 | TRBV18 | . | TGTGCCAGCTCGCGGGACAGCTACGAGCAGTACTTC | CASSRDSYEQYF
few | TRBJ1-2 | TRBV30 | TRBD1 | TGTGCCTGGAGTCCCGGGACAGGGGGGTATGGCTACACCTTC | CAWSPGTGGYGYTF
. | TRBJ2-5 | TRBV28 | TRBD1 | TGTGCCAGCAGCGGGACAGGGCGAGAGACCCAGTACTTC | CASSGTGRETQYF
. | TRBJ2-7 | TRBV6-5 | TRBD1 | TGTGCCAGCAGTTACTCCGGGACAGCGCACGAGCAGTACTTC | CASSYSGTAHEQYF
once | TRBJ1-4 | TRBV5-1 | . | TGCGCCAGCAGCCTCGGGGCTGCAGAAAAACTGTTTTTT | CASSLGAAEKLFF
. | TRBJ1-2 | TRBV10-3 | . | TGTGCCATCAGTGACAGTGACAGCCCTAACTATGGCTACACCTTC | CAISDSDSPNYGYTF
. | TRBJ1-5 | TRBV12-5 | . | TGTGCTAGTGGTTTGGTACTCAGATTAGGAGGGCGGTCCAATCAGCCCCAGCATTTT | CASGLVLRLGGRSNQPQHF
. | TRBJ1-2 | TRBV28 | . | TGTGCCACCTCCTTAGGGGGTGACAGAACCTCTATCTATGGCTACACCTTC | CATSLGGDRTSIYGYTF
. | TRBJ1-1 | TRBV5-6 | . | TGTGCCAGCAGCTTGGGGACGTGGGCTGAAGCTTTCTTT | CASSLGTWAEAFF
. | TRBJ2-1 | TRBV4-1 | TRBD2 | TGCGCCAGCAGCCTGCCTACTAGCGGATACAATGAGCAGTTCTTC | CASSLPTSGYNEQFF
. | TRBJ1-1 | TRBV6-5 | . | TGTGCCAGCAGTTATGAAGGGGCGGGGACTGAAGCTTTCTTT | CASSYEGAGTEAFF
. | TRBJ2-7 | TRBV5-4 | . | TGTGCCAGCAGCTTTGACTGGGGGAGCTCCTACGAGCAGTACTTC | CASSFDWGSSYEQYF
once | TRBJ2-7 | TRBV9 | . | TGTGCCAGCAGCGTAGGTTCCAGCCTCTCCTACGAGCAGTACTTC | CASSVGSSLSYEQYF
. | TRBJ1-5 | TRBV4-2 | . | TGTGCCAGCAGCCAAGGGCTGGGCGGAGGGAATCAGCCCCAGCATTTT | CASSQGLGGGNQPQHF
. | TRBJ1-1 | TRBV5-1 | . | TGCGCCAGCCGTGGGAACACTGAAGCTTTCTTT | CASRGNTEAFF
. | TRBJ1-1 | TRBV7-6 | . | TGTGCCAGCAGCTCAGGAGAGAACACTGAAGCTTTCTTT | CASSSGENTEAFF
. | TRBJ1-1 | TRBV19 | . | TGTGCCAGTAGTTCAAACGGCGCTGAAGCTTTCTTT | CASSSNGAEAFF
. | TRBJ2-2 | TRBV5-4 | . | TGTGCCAGCAGCCTGGGGTTGAGAATCACCGGGGAGCTGTTTTTT | CASSLGLRITGELFF
few | TRBJ1-5 | TRBV6-5 | . | TGTGCCAGCAGTTACTCGAGCGGTCAGCCCCAGCATTTT | CASSYSSGQPQHF
. | TRBJ1-2 | TRBV5-6 | TRBD1 | TGTGCCAGCAGCCTAGGGACAGGGGTTGGCTACACCTTC | CASSLGTGVGYTF
few | TRBJ1-1 | TRBV2 | . | TGTGCCAGCAAGTGGGTAAACACTGAAGCTTTCTTT | CASKWVNTEAFF
. | TRBJ2-7 | TRBV5-4 | . | TGTGCCAGCAGCTTGTATGGCGACGAGCAGTACTTC | CASSLYGDEQYF
. | TRBJ1-2 | TRBV28 | TRBD1 | TGTGCCAGCAGTTTATGGGGGACAGGAGACTATGGCTACACCTTC | CASSLWGTGDYGYTF
few | TRBJ2-7 | TRBV2 | . | TGTGCCAGCAGCTCCACCTACGAGCAGTACTTC | CASSSTYEQYF
. | TRBJ1-5 | TRBV2 | . | TGTGCCAGCAGTGAGACAAGTAGCAATCAGCCCCAGCATTTT | CASSETSSNQPQHF
. | TRBJ1-1 | TRBV7-6 | . | TGTGCCAGCAGCAAACCCAGCACAGCCTTTGAAGCTTTCTTT | CASSKPSTAFEAFF
. | TRBJ1-5 | TRBV7-2 | . | TGTGCCAGCAGCTTAGACGGTCAGCCCCAGCATTTT | CASSLDGQPQHF
few | TRBJ1-4 | TRBV9 | TRBD1 | TGTGCCAGCAGCGTGCGGCCGGGACAGGGAGGCGAAAAACTGTTTTTT | CASSVRPGQGGEKLFF
. | TRBJ1-1 | TRBV19 | . | TGTGCCAGTATGTTAGGGGCAGGGAGGACTGAAGCTTTCTTT | CASMLGAGRTEAFF
. | TRBJ1-2 | TRBV6-5 | TRBD1 | TGTGCCAGCAGTCCTGGTGGGACAGGACGCTATGGCTACACCTTC | CASSPGGTGRYGYTF
. | TRBJ2-7 | TRBV27 | TRBD2 | TGTGCCAGCAGGGATGGGACTAGCGGGGCCTACGAGCAGTACTTC | CASRDGTSGAYEQYF
. | TRBJ2-1 | TRBV9 | TRBD2 | TGTGCCAGCAGCCCGCTAGCGGGAGGGCCCTGGAATGAGCAGTTCTTC | CASSPLAGGPWNEQFF
once | TRBJ1-6 | TRBV4-3 | TRBD1 | TGCGCCAGCAGCCTTCGGGACAGGGATAATTCACCCCTCCACTTT | CASSLRDRDNSPLHF
few | TRBJ1-5 | TRBV28 | TRBD1 | TGTGCCAGCACCCGACAGGGTGGGTCCAATCAGCCCCAGCATTTT | CASTRQGGSNQPQHF
. | TRBJ2-2 | TRBV10-3 | . | TGTGCCATCAGTGATAGGTCGACAGACCTGAACACCGGGGAGCTGTTTTTT | CAISDRSTDLNTGELFF
. | TRBJ2-5 | TRBV6-5 | TRBD1 | TGTGCCAGCAGTTATTCTTCAACAGGGGGAGAGACCCAGTACTTC | CASSYSSTGGETQYF
. | TRBJ1-5 | TRBV2 | TRBD1 | TGTGCCACCTCAGGGGGAGGAGGCAATCAGCCCCAGCATTTT | CATSGGGGNQPQHF
few | TRBJ2-6 | TRBV7-6 | . | TGTGCCAGCAGCTTGACAGGTCAACTTTCTGGGGCCAACGTCCTGACTTTC | CASSLTGQLSGANVLTF
. | TRBJ1-2 | TRBV27 | . | TGTGCCAGCAGTCCGACAAGGACAGCATATGGCTACACCTTC | CASSPTRTAYGYTF
. | TRBJ2-1 | TRBV5-6 | . | TGTGCCAGCGTATTCGGGGATGAGCAGTTCTTC | CASVFGDEQFF
. | TRBJ1-6 | TRBV7-3 | . | TGTGCCAGCAGCCAAGGACGAGATTCACCCCTCCACTTT | CASSQGRDSPLHF
. | TRBJ2-3 | TRBV11-1 | . | TGTGCCAGCAGCTCCCGGACTAGCACAGATACGCAGTATTTT | CASSSRTSTDTQYF